The 14 T cell receptor beta chains given below trace back to one sample, sequenced in a study of siplizumab effects on memory and regulatory T cells. Profiling relied on immunoSEQ multiplex PCR, and the TCRdb table lists in-frame clones only, not all of them. The sample consists of 50,000 to 75,000 clones, around 96% of them appearing once. Sequences were obtained from naive CD8+ T cells sorted from blood. These TCRs come from a human donor in good health.

This clone was picked up one time. The V call is TRBV19, the J call TRBJ1-1; the D is unclear. Germline V CDR1 and CDR2: LNHDA, SQIVND (reference sequence). V lost 1 base, J lost 5 bases, and 5 bases lay in between. This CDR3 region has 12 residues. This chain's CDR3 is CASSIVSTEAFF. DNA of the CDR3: TGTGCCAGTAGTATAGTTAGTACTGAAGCTTTCTTT.

The V gene is TRBV27, the J gene TRBJ1-2; D is perhaps TRBD1 (5 bases). This CDR3 has 14 residues. The germline V and J ends were trimmed by 2 bases and 5 bases, with 12 bases remaining between them. Germline V gives CDR1 MNHEY, CDR2 SMNVEV (reference sequence). The CDR3 DNA reads TGTGCCAGCAGTTTAAAAGTGGGGGGGTATGGCTACACCTTC. This gives the protein CASSLKVGGYGYTF.

About this clone: Given the absence of the conserved phenylalanine or tryptophan at the CDR3 end, a read error is likely. The DNA is omitted, as the CDR3 cannot be located on it reliably, and the CDR3 follows TCRdb's listing. The chain's CDR3 is CASSSPIATTKSGL. This chain links TRBV21-1 with TRBJ2-6. TRBV21-1 is listed as a pseudogene. From its first to its last residue, the CDR3 has 14 amino acids.

Here the CDR3 reads CASSFQDEQFF. CDR3 sequence (DNA): TGTGCCAGCAGCTTCCAAGATGAGCAGTTCTTC. J is TRBJ2-1 and V is TRBV7-9, with D hard to call. This CDR3 comprises 11 residues. V lost 3 bases to trimming and J lost 8 bases, with 5 bases between them. Germline values: CDR1 SEHNR, CDR2 FQNEAQ (reference sequence).

V is TRBV13 and J is TRBJ2-3; a weak D match, TRBD2 (6 bases). This CDR3 is built from 16 residues. In germline, CDR1 is PRHDT, CDR2 FYEKMQ (reference sequence). V shed 4 bases and J shed 3 bases, with 17 bases lying between them. The CDR3: CASSSHDVAGTDTQYF. The CDR3 DNA reads TGTGCCAGCAGCTCACACGACGTGGCGGGGACAGATACGCAGTATTTT.

This sequence joins TRBV11-2 and TRBJ2-7; possible D gene TRBD1, 5 bases. The CDR3 spans 14 residues. Germline V CDR1 and CDR2: SGHAT, FQNNGV. Trimming left V 1 base short and J 8 bases short, with 15 bases between. The CDR3 spells CASSLGDSVSKQYF. Written as DNA, the CDR3 is TGTGCCAGCAGCTTAGGTGACAGCGTTTCGAAGCAGTACTTC.

The chain uses TRBV4-1 and TRBJ1-4; maybe TRBD1 (5 bases). Trimming took off 1 base at V and 1 base at J, with 10 bases between the two ends. The CDR3 consists of 16 residues. Germline lookup yields CDR1 MGHRA and CDR2 YSYEKL. CDR3 DNA sequence: TGCGCCAGCAGCCAAGGGGACGGAAAAACTAATGAAAAACTGTTTTTT. The encoded protein is CASSQGDGKTNEKLFF.

V gene TRBV6-5 combines with J gene TRBJ2-1; D unresolved. V lost 4 bases to trimming and J lost 7 bases, with 5 bases between them. Germline V gene sequence: CDR1 MNHEY, CDR2 SVGAGI. The CDR3 is made up of 11 amino acids. The CDR3 region has the DNA TGTGCCAGCAGTTCCGGGAATGAGCAGTTCTTC. Translation: CASSSGNEQFF.

The chain couples TRBV21-1 to TRBJ2-4; the D segment call TRBD1 is taken from the table without a DNA check. TRBV21-1 is deemed a pseudogene. This CDR3 has 14 amino acids. CDR3 amino acids: CASSNRQGNNIQYF. CDR3 DNA sequence: TGTGCCAGCAGCAACCGACAGGGTAATAACATTCAGTACTTC.

This clone was counted a single time. V usage is TRBV7-6 and J usage is TRBJ2-3; D unresolved. The CDR3 totals 13 residues. Per the germline V gene, CDR1 is SGHVS and CDR2 is FNYEAQ. V lost 5 bases and J lost 6, with 12 bases in between. CDR3 nucleotides: TGTGCCAGCAGCGGGGAACTGGGGGATACGCAGTATTTT. It is translated as CASSGELGDTQYF. Drawing the rest from reference TRBV7-6 and TRBJ2-3, the complete variable domain is GAGVSQSPRYKVTKRGQDVALRCDPISGHVSLYWYRQALGQGPEFLTYFNYEAQQDKSGLPNDRFSAERPEGSISTLTIQRTEQRDSAMYRCASSGELGDTQYFGPGTRLTVL.

Of note for this clone: At the DNA level, this CDR3 is encoded by other sequences in the same sample as well. V and J are TRBV6-1 and TRBJ2-7; 8 positions match TRBD2. Losses at the gene ends were 3 bases for V and 1 base for J; bases not matched to a gene: 11. Germline assignment: CDR1 MNHNS and CDR2 SASEGT. CDR3 length: 17 amino acids. This CDR3 reads CASSEAHPGGGSYEQYF. As DNA, the CDR3 is TGTGCCAGCAGTGAGGCGCATCCGGGCGGGGGGTCCTACGAGCAGTACTTC.

This clone came up once. V and J are TRBV7-6 and TRBJ2-7, with 8 bases lining up with TRBD2. Germline V gives CDR1 SGHVS, CDR2 FNYEAQ. Unmatched junction bases numbered 10, after V lost 0 bases and J lost 3 bases. The CDR3 has 17 residues. This chain's CDR3 is CASSLAPPPGTSYEQYF. In DNA form, the CDR3 reads TGTGCCAGCAGCTTAGCCCCCCCGCCAGGGACTAGCTACGAGCAGTACTTC.

This clone was observed once. J is TRBJ1-2 and V is TRBV5-6; D perhaps matches TRBD1 (5 bases). Trimming pared 0 bases from V and 5 bases from J, leaving 14 bases between. CDR3 length equals 15 residues. Germline V gene sequence: CDR1 SGHDT, CDR2 YYEEEE. This chain's CDR3 is CASSLEGPHTYGYTF. CDR3 in DNA: TGTGCCAGCAGCTTGGAGGGACCCCATACTTATGGCTACACCTTC. Using reference TRBV5-6 and TRBJ1-2 for the parts outside the CDR3, the full variable domain is DAGVTQSPTHLIKTRGQQVTLRCSPKSGHDTVSWYQQALGQGPQFIFQYYEEEERQRGNFPDRFSGHQFPNYSSELNVNALLLGDSALYLCASSLEGPHTYGYTFGSGTRLTVV.

The rearrangement links TRBV6-5 to TRBJ2-7; D is ambiguous. Germline V gene lookup returns CDR1 MNHEY and CDR2 SVGAGI. V lost 2 bases and J lost 3, with 5 bases in between. This CDR3 contains 12 residues. CDR3 residues: CASSYDLYEQYF. The CDR3 DNA reads as TGTGCCAGCAGTTACGACCTCTACGAGCAGTACTTC.